This TCR beta chain is drawn from a study of human T cells and chemical hapten exposure. Regarding the study as a whole: Sensitizing with DPC caused no change in TCRs above 1 in 1000 frequency.

Sample time point: patch test 3, about 24 weeks after DPC sensitization. Treatment indicated: therapeutic diphenylcyclopropenone sensitization with weekly scalp DPC. In TCRdb, the RACE reads were re-called with MiXCR into one record per CDR3 protein. The sample holds some 89,000 distinct CDR3 sequences, roughly 27% seen once. On this clonotype itself: The antigen remains undetermined.

Trimming stripped 0 bases from V and 3 bases from J, with 6 bases between. The CDR3 extends over 13 amino acids. The germline V gene encodes CDR1 ENHRY and CDR2 SYGVKD. This sequence joins TRBV10-3 and TRBJ2-7; D uncertain. This material consisted of whole blood, taken in connection with sensitization to the hapten diphenylcyclopropenone (DPC). This sequence originates from a middle-aged man with alopecia areata. Some clones in this sample may be carry-over from other donors' samples. The CDR3 reads CAISESARYEQYF. The CDR3 DNA sequence: TGTGCCATCAGTGAGTCGGCCCGCTACGAGCAGTACTTC.